This T cell receptor (beta chain) comes out of a study of early stage breast cancer tumors. Study-wide background: Invasive lobular carcinomas made up about 30% of the 12 ER+/PR+/HER2- tumors. General observations from the study: Tumors had around 2.3-fold higher T cell density than normal breast. Tumor and normal breast were distinguished via blood comparison in about 90% of the 16 patients.

Clones were read by immunoSEQ multiplex PCR, and TCRdb kept only the in-frame ones, dropping some. Of nearly 70,000 clones detected, approximately 80% appear once; the ten largest clones hold about 4.4%. This CDR3 is 15 amino acids long. The V gene end was trimmed by 0 bases and the J gene end by 2 bases; junction bases not matched to a gene: 3. Germline V lookup: CDR1 SGDLS, CDR2 YYNGEE. About this clone itself: Its specificity is unknown.

The genes are TRBV9 and TRBJ2-3, with 7 bases lining up with TRBD2. The sequenced sample consisted of blood. This clonotype was sampled from a person aged 40-50 years with breast cancer. The CDR3 here is CASSVDGRPTDTQYF. The CDR3 nucleotides read TGTGCCAGCAGCGTAGACGGGAGGCCCACAGATACGCAGTATTTT.